These 26 T cell receptor beta chains were sequenced from one sample in a study of early T cells in non-severe SARS-CoV-2 infection. TCRdb called the 5' RACE reads again in MiXCR, with one record for every CDR3 protein. The sample comprises 60,000 or so distinct CDR3 sequences, around 12% of which are singletons, and over 1.1% rests with the top ten. The sample in question was whole blood, obtained at baseline. The receptors originated from an adult who was a healthcare worker with PCR-confirmed SARS-CoV-2 infection or an uninfected control (not recorded which).

The rearrangement links TRBV25-1 to TRBJ1-6, with D hard to call. The V gene lost 5 bases and the J gene lost 9 bases, with 14 bases spanning the gap. The CDR3 is 14 amino acids. Germline values: CDR1 MGHDK, CDR2 SYGVNS. The CDR3 DNA is TGTGCCAGCAGTCCTCACCCCCCGAGTTCACCCCTCCACTTT. Encoded protein: CASSPHPPSSPLHF.

The chain couples TRBV28 to TRBJ1-5, with 7 bases fitting TRBD1. J was trimmed by 5 bases and V by 6 bases; bases with no gene match: 7. The germline V gene encodes CDR1 MDHEN and CDR2 SYDVKM. The CDR3 is made up of 14 amino acids. CDR3 DNA: TGTGCCAGCAGACCTAACAGGGGTTATCAGCCCCAGCATTTT. Encoded protein: CASRPNRGYQPQHF.

This clonotype was seen more than once but under ten times. This chain links TRBV18 with TRBJ2-1; unclear D gene. The germline V gene has CDR1 KGHSH and CDR2 LQKENI. CDR3 length: 14 residues. V lost 1 base and J lost 8, with 12 bases in between. The CDR3 DNA follows: TGTGCCAGCTCACCACAACCCTCTTGGGATGAGCAGTTCTTC. It specifies CASSPQPSWDEQFF.

The V gene is TRBV6-2 or TRBV6-3, the J gene TRBJ2-7, with D perhaps TRBD2 (5 bases). The CDR3 contains 14 residues. CDR1 is MNHEY and CDR2 is SVGEGT in the germline V gene. With 7 bases removed from V and 2 bases from J, the gap between germline ends came to 15 bases. DNA for the CDR3: TGTGCCAGCATAAAGAGTGGGAGCGCCTACGAGCAGTACTTC. As protein: CASIKSGSAYEQYF.

The V gene is TRBV27, the J gene TRBJ2-5; 8 bases line up with TRBD1. Germline lookup yields CDR1 MNHEY and CDR2 SMNVEV (reference sequence). This CDR3 region has 16 residues. J gave up 0 bases and V 5 bases, and 8 bases lay outside the gene matches. CDR3 DNA: TGTGCCAGCAGTCCGAAGACAGGGGAGTACCAAGAGACCCAGTACTTC. Residues: CASSPKTGEYQETQYF.

This clonotype turned up a few times. The rearrangement uses TRBV28 and TRBJ2-7; 8 nucleotides agree with TRBD1. CDR3 length equals 15 residues. CDR1 is MDHEN, CDR2 SYDVKM, per germline. Trimming at V came to 4 bases and at J to 7 bases, leaving 12 bases not matched to a gene. CDR3 in amino acids: CASSSSGTGDHEQYF. CDR3 sequence (DNA): TGTGCCAGCAGTTCCTCCGGGACAGGAGACCATGAGCAGTACTTC.

The chain carries TRBV7-9 and TRBJ2-4; TRBD1 is a possible D gene (6 bases). The ends were cut back, 5 bases at V and 6 bases at J, with 14 bases in the middle. This CDR3 spans 14 amino acids. CDR1 and CDR2 from the germline V gene are SEHNR and FQNEAQ (reference sequence). CDR3 residues: CASSPGVQRNIQYF. CDR3 nucleotides: TGTGCCAGCAGCCCAGGGGTCCAGAGAAACATTCAGTACTTC.

This clonotype was counted only a few times. The chain carries TRBV6-6 and TRBJ1-5; TRBD1 agrees at 7 bases. This CDR3 has 14 residues. V lost 7 bases, J lost 0 bases, and 3 bases stayed unmatched. Germline V gene lookup returns CDR1 MNHNY and CDR2 SVGAGI (reference sequence). CDR3 in DNA: TGTGCCAGCACTCCAGGGGGTAGCAATCAGCCCCAGCATTTT. Translation gives CASTPGGSNQPQHF.

Many counts were recorded for this clonotype. V and J are TRBV24-1 and TRBJ2-7; D gene ambiguous. The germline V gene encodes CDR1 KGHDR and CDR2 SFDVKD. CDR3 length: 13 amino acids. The V and J ends lost 3 bases and 2 bases respectively, with 7 bases between them. The CDR3 protein is CATSDAGTYEQYF. As DNA, the CDR3 is TGTGCCACCAGTGATGCCGGAACCTACGAGCAGTACTTC.

This clonotype was counted ten times or more. The V and J genes are TRBV20-1 and TRBJ2-7; 9 bases align to TRBD1. Germline loops: CDR1 DFQATT, CDR2 SNEGSKA (reference sequence). The CDR3 covers 15 residues. J was trimmed by 0 bases and V by 3 bases; bases with no gene match: 6. CDR3: CSASSGTGSSYEQYF. The CDR3 nucleotides read TGCAGTGCTAGCTCCGGGACAGGGAGCTCCTACGAGCAGTACTTC.

The CDR3 nucleotides read TGTGCCAGCAGTATCAGGGACCTTAATTCACCCCTCCACTTT. This gives the protein CASSIRDLNSPLHF. V is TRBV28 and J is TRBJ1-6; D may be TRBD1 (5 bases). Deletions cut 5 bases from V and 6 bases from J, with 11 bases between. There are 14 residues in the CDR3. The germline V gene encodes CDR1 MDHEN and CDR2 SYDVKM.

This clonotype was detected only a few times. J is TRBJ2-2 and V is TRBV6-1; TRBD1 aligns across 7 bases. J was trimmed by 2 bases and V by 6 bases; bases with no gene match: 9. This CDR3 has 16 residues. Germline values: CDR1 MNHNS, CDR2 SASEGT. CDR3 in amino acids: CASRTPGTANTGELFF. Written as DNA, the CDR3 is TGTGCCAGCAGGACGCCAGGGACAGCTAACACCGGGGAGCTGTTTTTT.

The V gene is TRBV24-1, the J gene TRBJ2-3, with D hard to call. V was clipped by 4 bases and J by 10 bases, with 14 bases between them. This CDR3 has 13 amino acids. Germline V gene lookup returns CDR1 KGHDR and CDR2 SFDVKD. The DNA of the CDR3 is TGTGCCACCAGTGACTCCTCACGTTGGCCGCAGTATTTT. Translating gives CATSDSSRWPQYF.

The chain recombines TRBV7-2 with TRBJ2-2; D may be TRBD2 (5 bases). Germline values: CDR1 SGHTA, CDR2 FQGNSA. The CDR3 is 16 amino acids. V lost 0 bases and J lost 2, with 10 bases in between. CDR3 residues: CASSLARAHNTGELFF. The DNA for the CDR3 is TGTGCCAGCAGCTTAGCGCGGGCACACAACACCGGGGAGCTGTTTTTT.

The rearrangement uses TRBV5-1 and TRBJ1-3, with D perhaps matching TRBD1 (6 bases). The V gene's germline CDR1 is SGHRS and CDR2 YFSETQ. The V gene lost 4 bases and the J gene lost 0 bases, with 8 bases spanning the gap. There are 14 residues in the CDR3. DNA for the CDR3: TGCGCCAGCAGCCCAGGGGCCTCTGGAAACACCATATATTTT. It encodes CASSPGASGNTIYF.

This clonotype was picked up many times. This chain links TRBV30 with TRBJ1-2; D might be TRBD1 (5 bases). The V and J ends lost 2 bases and 4 bases respectively, with 8 bases between them. CDR3 size: 12 residues. Germline V gives CDR1 GTSNPN, CDR2 SVGIG (reference sequence). The CDR3 DNA reads TGTGCCTGGAGTTGGGACGGCTATGGCTACACCTTC. Its translation is CAWSWDGYGYTF.

This clonotype was counted at least ten times. V usage is TRBV7-2 and J usage is TRBJ1-6, with no clear D. Trimming cost V 1 base and J 5 bases, with 12 bases left between them. CDR3 length: 16 residues. Germline V gene lookup returns CDR1 SGHTA and CDR2 FQGNSA. CDR3 region: CASSLVVGGNNSPLHF. In DNA form, the CDR3 reads TGTGCCAGCAGCTTAGTTGTGGGTGGTAATAATTCACCCCTCCACTTT.

This clonotype showed up just a few times. This sequence joins TRBV7-8 and TRBJ2-3; 7 bases align to TRBD2. Trimming cost V 7 bases and J 4 bases; bases outside gene matches: 17. CDR1 and CDR2 (germline): SGHVS, FQNEAQ. The CDR3 has 17 residues. The CDR3 DNA follows: TGTGCCAGCACCCTACTTGCGGGGGAACTACGGTCAGATACGCAGTATTTT. Its protein product is CASTLLAGELRSDTQYF. Complete variable domain (other parts from reference TRBV7-8 and TRBJ2-3): GAGVSQSPRYKVAKRGQDVALRCDPISGHVSLFWYQQALGQGPEFLTYFQNEAQLDKSGLPSDRFFAERPEGSVSTLKIQRTQQEDSAVYLCASTLLAGELRSDTQYFGPGTRLTVL.

In its sample, this clonotype was seen many times. The chain has TRBV20-1 and TRBJ2-1, with D possibly being TRBD1 (5 bases). The germline V and J ends were trimmed by 2 bases and 8 bases, with 22 bases remaining between them. The CDR3 has 16 residues. Germline loops: CDR1 DFQATT, CDR2 SNEGSKA (reference sequence). The CDR3 loop reads CSARNAAGSYNDEQFF. As DNA, the CDR3 is TGCAGTGCTAGAAATGCCGCAGGGTCCTACAATGATGAGCAGTTCTTC.

This clonotype has more than one count but fewer than ten. CDR3 DNA sequence: TGTGCCAGCAGTGAGGGGGGGTTAGCCAAAAACATTCAGTACTTC. Translated: CASSEGGLAKNIQYF. The gene calls are TRBV28 and TRBJ2-4, with a tentative D call TRBD2 (7 bases). This CDR3 is 15 amino acids long. The germline V gene has CDR1 MDHEN and CDR2 SYDVKM. V gave up 5 bases and J gave up 0 bases, with 11 bases separating them.

The rearrangement joins TRBV12-3 or TRBV12-4 to TRBJ2-7; 9 bases fit TRBD1. The J segment lost 3 bases and the V segment lost 4 bases, leaving 7 bases of the junction unmatched. CDR3 length: 15 residues. CDR3 amino acids: CASSSTRDRVYEQYF. In DNA form, the CDR3 reads TGTGCCAGCAGTTCTACCCGGGACAGGGTCTACGAGCAGTACTTC.

This chain links TRBV29-1 with TRBJ2-1; no firm D call. V lost 0 bases and J lost 8, with 11 bases in between. The CDR3 contains 13 residues. Germline V gene lookup returns CDR1 SQVTM and CDR2 ANQGSEA. CDR3 in DNA: TGCAGCGTTGAAGATAAATGGGGTGATGAGCAGTTCTTC. Its protein is CSVEDKWGDEQFF.

The rearrangement joins TRBV20-1 to TRBJ2-7; 8 positions match TRBD2. CDR3 length equals 15 residues. V lost 4 bases, J lost 0 bases, and 8 bases stayed unmatched. CDR1 and CDR2 (germline): DFQATT, SNEGSKA (reference sequence). CDR3 DNA: TGCAGTGCTACAGAATTAGCGGGAAGCTCCTACGAGCAGTACTTC. Its protein is CSATELAGSSYEQYF.

This clonotype appeared a few times. The V gene is TRBV28, the J gene TRBJ1-1, with D tentatively TRBD1 (6 bases). The germline V and J ends were trimmed by 0 bases and 5 bases, with 13 bases remaining between them. Germline V gene sequence: CDR1 MDHEN, CDR2 SYDVKM. CDR3 length equals 15 residues. For the CDR3, the DNA is TGTGCCAGCAGTTTATGGGGGGCGCAGAGTACTGAAGCTTTCTTT. It codes for CASSLWGAQSTEAFF.

The chain recombines TRBV19 with TRBJ1-5, with no clear D. Trimming took 4 bases from V and 7 from J, leaving 17 bases between them. Germline V lookup: CDR1 LNHDA, CDR2 SQIVND (reference sequence). The CDR3 covers 15 residues. The CDR3 reads CASSTSLIWRQPQHF. In DNA, the CDR3 is TGTGCCAGTAGTACCAGCCTTATCTGGCGGCAGCCCCAGCATTTT.

This clonotype appeared many times. The chain joins TRBV25-1 to TRBJ2-2; D is undetermined. V lost 4 bases and J lost 4, with 4 bases in between. The length of the CDR3 is 12 residues. Germline V CDR1 and CDR2: MGHDK, SYGVNS. The DNA of the CDR3 is TGTGCCAGCAGTGTAGCCACCGGGGAGCTGTTTTTT. Its protein product is CASSVATGELFF.